What follows is one T cell receptor (beta chain) and its context. Its antigen remains unidentified. V gave up 4 bases and J gave up 3 bases; unmatched junction bases: 10. Germline V gives CDR1 SGHNT, CDR2 YYREEE (reference sequence). This CDR3 contains 16 residues. This specimen comes from a study of CD4 T cells in relation to SARS-CoV-2 and coronaviruses. Study background: TCR beta CDR3s were sequenced after 10-day antigen culture of PBMCs.

Study-level points and caveats: Samples before the pandemic and after infection were not matched within any donor.

The unexposed donors gave CD4+ T cells in about 2010-2019, prior to COVID-19. CD4+ T cells were isolated from the cells after roughly 11 days of culture. Unexposed-donor CD4+ T cells were probed with SARS-CoV-2 S/N and four cold-coronavirus spikes, cells permitting. TCRdb's table, derived via immunoSEQ multiplex PCR, lists solely in-frame clones and lacks some. The table lists 27,000 or so clones, about 80% of them singletons. Sequenced: CD4+ T cells from PBMCs, cultured in vitro. The TCR comes from a human donor in good health. This sequence joins TRBV5-4 and TRBJ1-3; 7 bases are a match to TRBD1. CDR3 DNA sequence: TGTGCCAGCAGCACACGAGGGGGCGCAGTTGGAAACACCATATATTTT. Translated, it gives CASSTRGGAVGNTIYF.